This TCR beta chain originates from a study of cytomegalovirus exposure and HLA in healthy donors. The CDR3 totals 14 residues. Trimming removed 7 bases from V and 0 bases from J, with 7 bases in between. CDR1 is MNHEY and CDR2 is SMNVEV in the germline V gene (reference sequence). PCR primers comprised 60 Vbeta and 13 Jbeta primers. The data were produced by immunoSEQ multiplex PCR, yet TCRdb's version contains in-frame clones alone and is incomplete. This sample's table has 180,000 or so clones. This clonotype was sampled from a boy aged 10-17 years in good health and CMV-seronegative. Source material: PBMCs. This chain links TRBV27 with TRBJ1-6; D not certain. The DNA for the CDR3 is TGTGCCAGCACGACAAGCTCCTATAATTCACCCCTCCACTTT. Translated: CASTTSSYNSPLHF.